By share of the sample, the clone carrying this T cell receptor (beta chain) is medium-sized. What it recognizes is unknown. The data originate from a study of metastatic and nonmetastatic thyroid tumors. Study-wide background: It was across blood and tumor or nodule tissue from malignant and benign thyroid patients that repertoires were compared.

Original processing notes: Variation in CDR3 across clinicopathological groups served as the basis for constructing a distant-metastasis classifier in papillary thyroid cancer. TCRdb re-called the PCR reads via MiXCR. The V and J calls here are based on TCRdb, not the publication. This sample has about 24,000 clones, with 15% to 20% found just once. The entire patient cohort was treatment-naive prior to thyroid surgery. Study-level points and caveats: Reports indicated that malignant thyroid tumors showed significantly higher TCR beta diversity than benign nodules did, in blood and tumor.

The CDR3 sequence is 15 residues long. CDR1 is MNHNS and CDR2 is SASEGT in the germline V gene. V was cut by 2 bases and J by 10 bases, with 15 bases left in between. The chain employs TRBV6-1 and TRBJ1-6; no reliable D call. The TCR originated in a male donor with papillary thyroid cancer or a benign thyroid nodule (not recorded which). Some clones in this sample may be carry-over from other donors' samples. What was sequenced was blood. The DNA of the CDR3 is TGTGCCAGCAGTGAAATAATTAGGTTGGACTCACCCCTCCACTTT. This gives the protein CASSEIIRLDSPLHF.